Below, 4 T cell receptor beta chains from the same sample are listed, as sequenced in a study of Graves' ophthalmopathy and Graves' hyperthyroidism. Amplified material comprised TCR beta CDR3 regions derived from RNA transcripts. An initial RT-PCR round employing HTBI primers preceded a second-round multiplex PCR. TCRdb recomputed calls from the multiplex PCR reads with MiXCR, one row per CDR3 protein. Here the sample spans around 36,000 distinct CDR3 sequences, approximately 53% being singletons. Sequenced sample: peripheral blood. The source of these receptors is an adult woman with stable Graves' hyperthyroidism.

V and J are TRBV29-1 and TRBJ2-5; D tentatively reads TRBD1 or TRBD2 (6 bases each). With 4 bases removed from V and 4 bases from J, the gap between germline ends came to 16 bases. From germline, CDR1 is SQVTM and CDR2 ANQGSEA. The length of the CDR3 is 14 residues. The CDR3 region is CSVGRGAPGETQYF. CDR3 nucleotide sequence: TGCAGCGTTGGGAGGGGGGCTCCCGGAGAGACCCAGTACTTC.

In its sample, this clonotype ranks as medium-sized. The germline gene is not matched at one end of the junction; a read error may be the cause. The chain joins TRBV7-2 to TRBJ2-7, with 9 bases aligning to TRBD2. CDR1 and CDR2 from the germline V gene are SGHTA and FQGNSA. There are 15 residues in the CDR3. The CDR3 protein is CASTLVGLAPYEQYF. CDR3 DNA sequence: TGTGCCAGCACCTTAGTAGGACTAGCGCCCTACGAGCAGTACTTC.

By frequency in the sample, this clonotype is medium-sized. CDR3 sequence (DNA): TGCAGTGCTTCTTTACAGGGGGCGGGTGGCTACACCTTC. Translation: CSASLQGAGGYTF. This sequence joins TRBV20-1 and TRBJ1-2, with TRBD1 identical over 9 bases. The CDR3 covers 13 residues. J was trimmed by 7 bases and V by 5 bases; bases with no gene match: 8. Looked up from germline, CDR1 is DFQATT and CDR2 is SNEGSKA (reference sequence).

This clonotype was detected many times. A much larger clonotype is one base distant, so this may be a read error. The CDR3 loop reads CACSSTSYGQPQHF. CDR3 sequence (DNA): TGTGCCTGCAGCAGTACAAGTTATGGACAGCCCCAGCATTTT. The chain combines TRBV7-2 with TRBJ1-5, with D unclear. CDR3 length equals 14 residues. Germline V gene sequence: CDR1 SGHTA, CDR2 FQGNSA.